Following are 12 T cell receptor beta chains from one sample sequenced in a study of control samples from healthy donors and cancer patients. Measured with immunoSEQ multiplex PCR; TCRdb has only the in-frame clones, and not every one. Here the sample spans 65,000 to 70,000 clones, 84% being singletons. The sample was PBMCs. These receptors all stem from a woman between 50 and 59 years old with lung cancer.

The gene calls are TRBV9 and TRBJ1-6; tentatively, D is TRBD1 (5 bases). Trimming removed 0 bases at V and 10 bases at J, with 14 bases between. CDR1 is SGDLS, CDR2 YYNGEE, per germline. The CDR3 spans 15 residues. DNA of the CDR3: TGTGCCAGCAGCGTAGAATGGGACGGCGGCTCACCCCTCCACTTT. Translated, it gives CASSVEWDGGSPLHF. The variable domain in full, completed from reference TRBV9 and TRBJ1-6, reads DSGVTQTPKHLITATGQRVTLRCSPRSGDLSVYWYQQSLDQGLQFLIQYYNGEERAKGNILERFSAQQFPDLHSELNLSSLELGDSALYFCASSVEWDGGSPLHFGNGTRLTVT.

J is TRBJ2-2 and V is TRBV5-1; TRBD1 might be the D (6 bases). Germline V gene data show CDR1 as SGHRS and CDR2 as YFSETQ. Trimming took off 4 bases at V and 2 bases at J, with 6 bases between the two ends. The CDR3 contains 13 residues. Here the CDR3 DNA reads TGCGCCAGCAGCGGGGGCAACACCGGGGAGCTGTTTTTT. It specifies CASSGGNTGELFF.

This chain uses TRBV24-1 with TRBJ2-1; maybe TRBD2 (6 bases). V was pared by 6 bases and J by 5 bases, with 10 bases between. Germline V CDR1 and CDR2: KGHDR, SFDVKD. This CDR3 contains 13 residues. This CDR3 is CATSSSGNNEQFF. CDR3 DNA: TGTGCCACCAGTAGTAGCGGAAACAATGAGCAGTTCTTC.

This chain uses TRBV2 with TRBJ1-5; no clear D. V dropped 8 bases and J dropped 4 bases, with 9 bases sitting between them. Germline CDR1 reads SNHLY; CDR2 reads FYNNEI. The CDR3 sequence is 12 residues long. The CDR3: CASGVLNQPQHF. CDR3 bases: TGTGCCAGCGGGGTTCTTAATCAGCCCCAGCATTTT.

The rearrangement joins TRBV5-1 to TRBJ1-1; no clear D. CDR1 is SGHRS and CDR2 is YFSETQ in the germline V gene. The V gene lost 0 bases and the J gene lost 4 bases, with 7 bases spanning the gap. CDR3 size: 13 residues. CDR3 sequence reads: CASSLGGTTEAFF. The CDR3 DNA is TGCGCCAGCAGCTTGGGGGGAACCACTGAAGCTTTCTTT.

V and J are TRBV20-1 and TRBJ1-2, with D unresolved. The V end was cut by 3 bases, the J end by 4 bases, with 12 bases between. Germline V CDR1 and CDR2: DFQATT, SNEGSKA (reference sequence). The CDR3 is made up of 13 amino acids. The DNA for the CDR3 is TGCAGTGCTAGTTGGCAGGCCGGCTATGGCTACACCTTC. Protein: CSASWQAGYGYTF.

The rearrangement joins TRBV7-2 to TRBJ1-1, with 9 nucleotides matching TRBD1. There are 14 residues in the CDR3. Germline loops: CDR1 SGHTA, CDR2 FQGNSA. V lost 3 bases and J lost 4; bases outside the gene matches: 3. The CDR3 sequence is CASSFKQGATEAFF. In nucleotides, the CDR3 is TGTGCCAGCAGCTTTAAACAGGGGGCCACTGAAGCTTTCTTT.

This sequence joins TRBV5-6 and TRBJ2-2; TRBD1 matches 8 bases. CDR3 length: 18 amino acids. With V trimmed by 3 bases and J by 7 bases, 17 bases remained unmatched. CDR1 SGHDT and CDR2 YYEEEE come from the germline V gene. The CDR3, as DNA: TGTGCCAGCAGCTCCGCCGTCCGACAGGGGTTAAAAGGCGGGGAGCTGTTTTTT. This sequence encodes CASSSAVRQGLKGGELFF.

The chain uses TRBV9 and TRBJ2-4, with D unresolved. The CDR3 consists of 15 residues. Trimming cost V 3 bases and J 6 bases, with 16 bases left between them. CDR1 is SGDLS, CDR2 YYNGEE, per germline. The DNA for the CDR3 is TGTGCCAGCAGCGATTCGGATGGGGTGGCAAACATTCAGTACTTC. Protein product: CASSDSDGVANIQYF. Full variable domain (remainder filled in from reference TRBV9 and TRBJ2-4): DSGVTQTPKHLITATGQRVTLRCSPRSGDLSVYWYQQSLDQGLQFLIQYYNGEERAKGNILERFSAQQFPDLHSELNLSSLELGDSALYFCASSDSDGVANIQYFGAGTRLSVL.

The genes are TRBV6-2 or TRBV6-3 and TRBJ2-3; 8 bases agree with TRBD2. The CDR3 length is 14 residues. Germline CDR1 and CDR2: MNHEY and SVGEGT. J gave up 4 bases and V 5 bases, and 5 bases lay outside the gene matches. CDR3 nucleotides: TGTGCCAGCAGTCCGGGACTAGGAGCAGATACGCAGTATTTT. It yields the protein CASSPGLGADTQYF.

The V and J genes are TRBV5-4 and TRBJ1-5, with 7 bases identical to TRBD1. The CDR3 runs 16 residues. Germline V gives CDR1 SGHNT, CDR2 YYREEE (reference sequence). The V segment lost 3 bases and the J segment 7 bases; nucleotides outside the gene matches: 13. The CDR3 bases are TGTGCCAGCAGCTGGACACAGGGGACTGACGGACAGCCCCAGCATTTT. Protein product: CASSWTQGTDGQPQHF.

This sequence joins TRBV28 and TRBJ1-1, with D tentatively TRBD1 (6 bases). The CDR3 spans 15 residues. Trimming took off 5 bases at V and 4 bases at J, with 17 bases between the two ends. Germline assignment: CDR1 MDHEN and CDR2 SYDVKM. The CDR3 here is CASSPPRGGCTEAFF. CDR3 coding DNA: TGTGCCAGCAGTCCCCCAAGGGGGGGGTGCACTGAAGCTTTCTTT. The full variable domain, its missing parts supplied by reference TRBV28 and TRBJ1-1, is DVKVTQSSRYLVKRTGEKVFLECVQDMDHENMFWYRQDPGLGLRLIYFSYDVKMKEKGDIPEGYSVSREKKERFSLILESASTNQTSMYLCASSPPRGGCTEAFFGQGTRLTVV.